This TCR beta chain was sequenced for a study of response to subunit inactivated influenza vaccine. The CDR3 spans 15 residues. CDR1 SNHLY and CDR2 FYNNEI come from the germline V gene. V gave up 6 bases and J gave up 0 bases; unmatched junction bases: 3. In TCRdb, the RT-PCR reads were re-called with MiXCR into one record per CDR3 protein. Counted here are about 800,000 distinct CDR3 sequences, over 20% occurring once; the ten biggest clones make up 9.5% to 13%. The table lists this clonotype with a few counts. The sequencing here drew on PBMCs from blood, taken less than 6 days after vaccination. The TCR originated in a man aged 50 to 59 who received an inactivated influenza vaccine. V is TRBV2 and J is TRBJ1-1; 11 bases match TRBD1. In DNA form, the CDR3 reads TGTGCCAGCAGGGGGACAGGGGGACTGAACACTGAAGCTTTCTTT. It specifies CASRGTGGLNTEAFF.